These 29 T cell receptor beta chains came from one sample sequenced in a study of PD-1 blockade in classical Hodgkin lymphoma. Sequencing used immunoSEQ multiplex PCR; TCRdb keeps in-frame clones, though not all of them. The sample includes about 64,000 clones, about 90% of them seen just once. Time point here: cycle 4 day 1 (C4D1), after 5 to 7 weeks of nivolumab. All the patients suffered relapse after autologous stem cell transplantation, and brentuximab vedotin exposure differed. The material sequenced was peripheral blood mononuclear cells (PBMCs), taken before the fourth cycle of nivolumab. These receptors all come from a human donor with classical Hodgkin lymphoma.

DNA for the CDR3: TGTGCCACCAGCAGCTATCCCGGACAGGCGGATGGCTACACCTTC. Translating gives CATSSYPGQADGYTF. The chain uses TRBV15 and TRBJ1-2; 7 bases line up with TRBD1. The CDR3 is 15 residues long. Trimming took 3 bases from V and 6 from J; bases not matched to a gene: 10. Germline CDR1 LNHNV, CDR2 YYDKDF (reference sequence).

This chain links TRBV29-1 with TRBJ1-2; no clear D gene. Germline-derived CDR1 and CDR2 are SQVTM and ANQGSEA. Trimming removed 5 bases from V and 4 bases from J, with 11 bases in between. This CDR3 has 12 residues. CDR3 amino acids: CSVTGPTYGYTF. The DNA of the CDR3 is TGCAGCGTTACCGGACCGACCTATGGCTACACCTTC.

The genes are TRBV4-1 and TRBJ1-5; D gene unclear. The V and J ends lost 1 base and 7 bases respectively, with 17 bases between them. Germline V gene lookup returns CDR1 MGHRA and CDR2 YSYEKL. The CDR3 consists of 16 residues. The CDR3 sequence: CASSQGPGSYGQPQHF. The CDR3 nucleotides are TGCGCCAGCAGCCAAGGGCCGGGGTCGTATGGACAGCCCCAGCATTTT.

The chain employs TRBV27 and TRBJ2-1; 14 bases agree with TRBD2. The CDR3 sequence is 16 residues long. The junction had 6 bases not matched to a gene; V was cut back by 6 bases and J by 5 bases. Germline lookup yields CDR1 MNHEY and CDR2 SMNVEV (reference sequence). CDR3 amino acids: CASSPSGLAGDNEQFF. In DNA form, the CDR3 reads TGTGCCAGCAGCCCCTCGGGACTAGCGGGGGACAATGAGCAGTTCTTC.

The CDR3 DNA follows: TGTGCCAGCAGCTTAATCGTGGGAGCTTTCTTT. This translates into CASSLIVGAFF. The chain recombines TRBV11-2 with TRBJ1-1; D gene unclear. With 2 bases removed from V and 10 bases from J, the gap between germline ends came to 8 bases. The CDR3 sequence is 11 residues long. Per the germline V gene, CDR1 is SGHAT and CDR2 is FQNNGV.

V gene TRBV4-2 combines with J gene TRBJ1-1, with a possible D match to TRBD1 (6 bases). The CDR3 spans 16 residues. Germline V gene data show CDR1 as LGHNA and CDR2 as YNFKEQ. V dropped 6 bases and J dropped 2 bases, with 19 bases sitting between them. Here the CDR3 DNA reads TGTGCCAGCAGTCCCAAGTGGGCAGGGACAAACACTGAAGCTTTCTTT. Its translation is CASSPKWAGTNTEAFF.

The genes are TRBV19 and TRBJ2-7; D unresolved. Trimming shortened V by 6 bases and J by 0 bases, and 12 bases separated the two germline ends. Per germline, CDR1 LNHDA and CDR2 SQIVND (reference sequence). This CDR3 comprises 14 residues. This CDR3 reads CASSPNSGSYEQYF. The CDR3 DNA reads TGTGCCAGTAGCCCTAACTCAGGCTCCTACGAGCAGTACTTC.

This sequence joins TRBV2 and TRBJ2-7; 11 bases map to TRBD2. Germline-derived CDR1 and CDR2 are SNHLY and FYNNEI. This CDR3 spans 15 amino acids. Unmatched junction bases numbered 5, after V lost 3 bases and J lost 4 bases. The CDR3 bases are TGTGCCAGCAGTGAGGTAGCGGGGGGGCCTTACGAGCAGTACTTC. Protein sequence: CASSEVAGGPYEQYF.

In its sample, this clone was seen once. V gene TRBV10-2 combines with J gene TRBJ1-1; D is unclear. The ends were cut back, 6 bases at V and 0 bases at J, with 5 bases in the middle. Germline assignment: CDR1 WSHSY and CDR2 SAAADI. The CDR3 is 12 amino acids. DNA for the CDR3: TGCGCCAGCAGCAATCTGAACACTGAAGCTTTCTTT. This gives the protein CASSNLNTEAFF.

This clone occurred once. V is TRBV10-3 and J is TRBJ2-3, with D uncertain. Trimming stripped 0 bases from V and 2 bases from J, with 9 bases between. The germline gives CDR1 ENHRY, CDR2 SYGVKD. The CDR3 is made up of 15 amino acids. The CDR3 region is CAISESTDPTDTQYF. The CDR3 nucleotides are TGTGCCATCAGTGAGTCGACCGATCCCACAGATACGCAGTATTTT.

The V call is TRBV5-6, the J call TRBJ2-3; 11 bases are a match to TRBD2. This CDR3 region has 15 residues. Germline V gene data show CDR1 as SGHDT and CDR2 as YYEEEE. V was pared by 5 bases and J by 6 bases, with 8 bases of the junction left unmatched. The CDR3 reads CASSSGGAFMDTQYF. For the CDR3, the DNA is TGTGCCAGCAGTAGCGGGGGGGCCTTTATGGATACGCAGTATTTT.

V is TRBV19 and J is TRBJ1-5; 9 positions agree with TRBD1. With V trimmed by 11 bases and J by 5 bases, 7 bases remained unmatched. Per germline, CDR1 LNHDA and CDR2 SQIVND (reference sequence). This CDR3 region has 13 residues. CDR3 DNA sequence: TGTGCCGGGGGACAGGGAACCGATCAGCCCCAGCATTTT. The encoded protein is CAGGQGTDQPQHF.

This chain links TRBV25-1 with TRBJ1-6, with D perhaps TRBD1 (6 bases). This CDR3 comprises 14 residues. From germline, CDR1 is MGHDK and CDR2 SYGVNS. V was pared by 6 bases and J by 5 bases, with 11 bases between. CDR3 DNA: TGTGCCAGCAGCGGGGGCCGTAATAATTCACCCCTCCACTTT. This sequence encodes CASSGGRNNSPLHF.

This sequence joins TRBV30 and TRBJ2-1; a weak D match, TRBD2 (6 bases). Trimming left V 1 base short and J 1 base short, with 26 bases between. This CDR3 has 20 amino acids. Germline CDR1 GTSNPN, CDR2 SVGIG (reference sequence). This CDR3 is CAWSAPRAVMARGSYNEQFF. CDR3 nucleotides: TGTGCCTGGAGTGCCCCGAGGGCGGTTATGGCTCGGGGGTCCTACAATGAGCAGTTCTTC.

V is TRBV5-6 and J is TRBJ2-1; 7 nucleotides align to TRBD2. The CDR3 is made up of 15 amino acids. Trimming at V came to 6 bases and at J to 0 bases, leaving 6 bases not matched to a gene. In germline, CDR1 is SGHDT, CDR2 YYEEEE. The CDR3 loop reads CASIPGGYSYNEQFF. The CDR3 nucleotides read TGTGCCAGCATCCCGGGGGGTTACTCCTACAATGAGCAGTTCTTC.

The chain links TRBV10-3 to TRBJ1-2; the match to TRBD1 covers 12 bases. J gave up 5 bases and V 3 bases, and 7 bases lay outside the gene matches. CDR3 length equals 16 residues. The V gene's germline CDR1 is ENHRY and CDR2 SYGVKD. The CDR3, as DNA: TGTGCCATCAGTGATGGGACAGGGGGCCTTGGGTATGGCTACACCTTC. This sequence encodes CAISDGTGGLGYGYTF.

This chain connects TRBV5-1 to TRBJ1-2; D is unresolved. Germline values: CDR1 SGHRS, CDR2 YFSETQ. Trimming took off 0 bases at V and 8 bases at J, with 14 bases between the two ends. The CDR3 covers 14 residues. CDR3 nucleotide sequence: TGCGCCAGCAGCTTGGCGGACCCGAGAGGAGGCTACACCTTC. Amino acid sequence: CASSLADPRGGYTF.

The V and J genes are TRBV28 and TRBJ2-3; D is perhaps TRBD1 or TRBD2 (6 bases each). Between the trimmed V and J ends, which lost 4 bases and 0 bases, there was a span of 20 bases. Germline V gene lookup returns CDR1 MDHEN and CDR2 SYDVKM. The CDR3 has 18 amino acids. CDR3 sequence: CASSSNPWGAASTDTQYF. As DNA, the CDR3 is TGTGCCAGCAGTTCAAACCCATGGGGGGCGGCTAGCACAGATACGCAGTATTTT.

CDR3 amino acids: CASSPRDYLVDEQFF. The CDR3 DNA is TGTGCCAGCAGTCCCCGGGACTATTTAGTAGATGAGCAGTTCTTC. V is TRBV7-8 and J is TRBJ2-1, with 7 bases fitting TRBD2. The CDR3 totals 15 residues. V was pared by 6 bases and J by 8 bases, with 13 bases of the junction left unmatched. Germline V gene lookup returns CDR1 SGHVS and CDR2 FQNEAQ.

CDR3 nucleotides: TGTGCCAGCAGGGACCGTCGAGGGGATGAGCAGTTCTTC. It encodes CASRDRRGDEQFF. The chain recombines TRBV6-6 with TRBJ2-1; either TRBD1 or TRBD2 may supply D (5 bases each). The CDR3 consists of 13 residues. Trimming removed 6 bases at V and 8 bases at J, with 14 bases between. Germline V gene lookup returns CDR1 MNHNY and CDR2 SVGAGI (reference sequence).

The rearrangement links TRBV11-2 to TRBJ1-2; D ambiguous. The germline CDR1 and CDR2 sequences are SGHAT and FQNNGV. V lost 5 bases and J lost 8, with 18 bases in between. The CDR3 spans 14 residues. Written as DNA, the CDR3 is TGTGCCAGCAGCCCCCGCTGGGGTCTGCACGGCTACACCTTC. Its protein is CASSPRWGLHGYTF.

This clone occurred once. V and J are TRBV13 and TRBJ2-6; maybe TRBD2 (6 bases). Germline V gene data show CDR1 as PRHDT and CDR2 as FYEKMQ (reference sequence). V gave up 0 bases and J gave up 1 base, with 13 bases separating them. This CDR3 is 18 amino acids long. This CDR3 is CASSLGYGGVSGANVLTF. CDR3 nucleotide sequence: TGTGCCAGCAGCTTAGGGTACGGGGGAGTTTCTGGGGCCAACGTCCTGACTTTC.

The J gene is TRBJ2-7, the V gene TRBV19, with a tentative D call TRBD1 (5 bases). V was clipped by 1 base and J by 3 bases, with 10 bases between them. CDR1 and CDR2 from the germline V gene are LNHDA and SQIVND (reference sequence). The CDR3 sequence is 14 residues long. CDR3 in amino acids: CASSIVGQVYEQYF. The CDR3 nucleotides are TGTGCCAGTAGTATAGTAGGACAAGTCTACGAGCAGTACTTC.

The chain couples TRBV6-6 to TRBJ1-2, with 7 bases aligning to TRBD1. This CDR3 region has 13 residues. V dropped 8 bases and J dropped 8; count of bases not matched to a gene: 11. Germline V gene lookup returns CDR1 MNHNY and CDR2 SVGAGI (reference sequence). CDR3 DNA sequence: TGTGCCAGCCACCGACAGGGCGGGCGGGGCTACACCTTC. Amino acids: CASHRQGGRGYTF.

About this clone: At one boundary the junction diverges from the germline segment, which might be a read error. The chain combines TRBV7-7 with TRBJ2-1, with no clear D. This CDR3 spans 16 amino acids. CDR1 SSHAT and CDR2 FNYEAQ come from the germline V gene (reference sequence). The DNA for the CDR3 is TGTGCTAGCAGCTTTGCGGCGGATCCCTCCTACAATGAGCAGTTCTTC. The encoded protein is CASSFAADPSYNEQFF. Using reference TRBV7-7 and TRBJ2-1 for the parts outside the CDR3, the full variable domain is GAGVSQSPRYKVTKRGQDVTLRCDPISSHATLYWYQQALGQGPEFLTYFNYEAQPDKSGLPSDRFSAERPEGSISTLTIQRTEQRDSAMYRCASSFAADPSYNEQFFGPGTRLTVL.

The gene calls are TRBV15 and TRBJ2-3; D ambiguous. The CDR3 runs 19 residues. The germline CDR1 and CDR2 sequences are LNHNV and YYDKDF (reference sequence). V lost 3 bases, J lost 6 bases, and 28 bases lay in between. The CDR3 protein is CATSSTTFAPGSTIDTQYF. The CDR3 DNA reads TGTGCCACCAGCAGTACCACCTTCGCACCTGGATCGACCATCGATACGCAGTATTTT.

This clone was picked up one time. This rearrangement joins TRBV5-6 to TRBJ2-7; the D is unclear. The length of the CDR3 is 14 residues. Germline-derived CDR1 and CDR2 are SGHDT and YYEEEE. V shed 2 bases and J shed 5 bases, with 14 bases lying between them. The CDR3 nucleotides are TGTGCCAGCAGCTTAGCCGGGCCAATTAACGAGCAGTACTTC. It codes for CASSLAGPINEQYF. Based on the CDR3 plus reference TRBV5-6 and TRBJ2-7, the full variable domain is DAGVTQSPTHLIKTRGQQVTLRCSPKSGHDTVSWYQQALGQGPQFIFQYYEEEERQRGNFPDRFSGHQFPNYSSELNVNALLLGDSALYLCASSLAGPINEQYFGPGTRLTVT.

V usage is TRBV5-1 and J usage is TRBJ2-7, with D unclear. This CDR3 region has 14 residues. Trimming shortened V by 3 bases and J by 2 bases, and 12 bases separated the two germline ends. Germline V gene lookup returns CDR1 SGHRS and CDR2 YFSETQ. The CDR3 loop reads CASSSTLTPYEQYF. CDR3 nucleotide sequence: TGCGCCAGCAGCTCGACTCTCACCCCCTACGAGCAGTACTTC. The variable domain in full, with the rest retrieved from reference TRBV5-1 and TRBJ2-7, is KAGVTQTPRYLIKTRGQQVTLSCSPISGHRSVSWYQQTPGQGLQFLFEYFSETQRNKGNFPGRFSGRQFSNSRSEMNVSTLELGDSALYLCASSSTLTPYEQYFGPGTRLTVT.

V usage is TRBV6-6 and J usage is TRBJ1-2, with D possibly being TRBD1 (6 bases). Germline CDR1 is MNHNY and CDR2 is SVGAGI (reference sequence). The V end lost 0 bases, the J end lost 10 bases, and 15 bases lay between the germline ends. This CDR3 has 14 residues. The CDR3 DNA is TGTGCCAGCAGTTACTCACTCGGGGGGGCGGACTACACCTTC. Protein sequence: CASSYSLGGADYTF.